This is a list of T cell receptor beta chains from one sample in a study of identical twins. TCRdb analysed the 5' RACE reads with MiXCR anew, one entry per CDR3 protein. The sample comprises roughly 1,500,000 distinct CDR3 sequences, about 32% of which are singletons, and over 0.25% rests with the top ten. The specimen sequenced was cord blood. These receptors originate from a newborn girl in good health. Both conserved end residues are part of each CDR3. D genes are given only for firm matches. Size is stated for part of the rows, as once, few or many counts, or as a class when the clone is expanded.

clone size	D gene	V gene	J gene	CDR3 DNA	CDR3 protein
NA	NA	TRBV5-4	TRBJ1-2	TGTGCCAGCAGCTTGCTACCCTGGGGCTATGGCTACACCTTC	CASSLLPWGYGYTF
NA	NA	TRBV6-5	TRBJ1-5	TGTGCCAGCAGTTACTCGTTTGATCAGCCCCAGCATTTT	CASSYSFDQPQHF
NA	TRBD2	TRBV4-2	TRBJ2-5	TGTGCCAGCAGCCAAGTTTTCCGTGGCGGGAGCAAAGAGACCCAGTACTTC	CASSQVFRGGSKETQYF
NA	TRBD1	TRBV3-1	TRBJ2-5	TGTGCCAGCAGCCAAGTCTTGGGACAGGGAAAAGAGACCCGGTACTTC	CASSQVLGQGKETRYF
NA	NA	TRBV7-2	TRBJ2-3	TGTGCCAGCAGCCCCAACTTAGCTTATACGCAGTATTTT	CASSPNLAYTQYF
NA	NA	TRBV27	TRBJ1-1	TGTGCCAGCAGTTTTCAGCAGGGGACCACTGAAGCTTTCTTT	CASSFQQGTTEAFF
NA	NA	TRBV20-1	TRBJ1-5	TGCAGTGCGAGCGACTACAGGGACAATCAGCCCCAGCATTTT	CSASDYRDNQPQHF
few	NA	TRBV20-1	TRBJ2-4	TGCAGTGCTCCCTACAGGGCCAAAAACATTCAGTACTTC	CSAPYRAKNIQYF
few	NA	TRBV28	TRBJ2-5	TGTGCCAGCAGTACCACCCGAGCGACCCAGTACTTC	CASSTTRATQYF
NA	NA	TRBV27	TRBJ1-3	TGTGCCAGCAGGGGAATGGGGCAGGCTGACTCTGGAAACACCATATATTTT	CASRGMGQADSGNTIYF
NA	NA	TRBV2	TRBJ2-1	TGTGCCAGCAGTGTCCTGACGGGGAATGAGCAGTTCTTC	CASSVLTGNEQFF
few	NA	TRBV27	TRBJ1-2	TGTGCCAGCAGCCCTGCAGGGTTGGCCTATGGCTACACCTTC	CASSPAGLAYGYTF
NA	TRBD1	TRBV12-3/TRBV12-4	TRBJ2-3	TGTGCCAGCACCTTGGGACAGGAAGGGGCAGATACGCAGTATTTT	CASTLGQEGADTQYF
few	NA	TRBV27	TRBJ2-3	TGTGCCAGCAGTATCCTTGGGGGAGCGACAGATACGCAGTATTTT	CASSILGGATDTQYF
NA	NA	TRBV12-3/TRBV12-4	TRBJ1-5	TGTGCCAGCGCCTTAATTCGGGGGGAAGCCCAGCATTTT	CASALIRGEAQHF
few	NA	TRBV20-1	TRBJ2-5	TGCAGTGCTAGAATTATCGGAATGGCAGAGACCCAGTACTTC	CSARIIGMAETQYF
NA	TRBD2	TRBV5-1	TRBJ2-1	TGCGCCAGCAGCCTCTCGCGGGAGGGCCCCTACAATGAGCAGTTCTTC	CASSLSREGPYNEQFF
few	NA	TRBV20-1	TRBJ1-2	TGCAGTGCTAGGCAATTTCCGGGACACTATGGCTACACCTTC	CSARQFPGHYGYTF
few	TRBD2	TRBV28	TRBJ2-1	TGTGCCAGCAGTTTTCCAACTACTAGCGGAACGTACAATGAGCAGTTCTTC	CASSFPTTSGTYNEQFF
many	NA	TRBV21-1	TRBJ2-6	TGTGCCAGCAGCAAAGCGGCCATCTCCTCTGGGGCCAACGTCCTGACTTTC	CASSKAAISSGANVLTF
few	NA	TRBV29-1	TRBJ2-3	TGCAGCGTTGAACCCTCTCGACTAGGTACTAGCACAGATACGCAGTATTTT	CSVEPSRLGTSTDTQYF
NA	NA	TRBV20-1	TRBJ2-7	TGCAGTGCTCCCTTTCAGGCTGGGTACGAGCAGTACTTC	CSAPFQAGYEQYF
NA	TRBD1	TRBV7-6	TRBJ2-7	TGTGCCAGCAGCTTACGCCATGGACAGGTCGAGCAGTACTTC	CASSLRHGQVEQYF
NA	TRBD2	TRBV2	TRBJ2-1	TGTGCCAGCGGTGTGGGCGCTAGCGGGTTGCATGAGCAGTTCTTC	CASGVGASGLHEQFF
NA	NA	TRBV2	TRBJ2-1	TGTGCCGGCAGTGAATGGGGCAGGGAGGAGAATGAGCAGTTCTTC	CAGSEWGREENEQFF
NA	NA	TRBV7-9	TRBJ2-5	TGTGCCAGTCGGAGCCGTACCAATTGGGAGCAGTACTTC	CASRSRTNWEQYF
NA	NA	TRBV4-1	TRBJ2-4	TGCGCCAGCAGCCGGATACTGATAGCCAAAAACATTCAGTACTTC	CASSRILIAKNIQYF
NA	NA	TRBV7-9	TRBJ1-5	TGTGCCAGCAGCTTAGGGAAGGGGGTAAAGGATGTTAGCAATCAGCCCCAGCATTTT	CASSLGKGVKDVSNQPQHF
NA	NA	TRBV27	TRBJ1-6	TGTGCCAGCAGTTCAACCAGGGGTTTGGTACCCCTCCACTTT	CASSSTRGLVPLHF
NA	TRBD2	TRBV7-2	TRBJ2-3	TGTGCCAGCAACCTAGCGGGGGGAAGCACAGATACGCAGTATTTT	CASNLAGGSTDTQYF
few	TRBD1	TRBV6-5	TRBJ1-6	TGTGCCAGCACCCAAATCTCCGGGACAGATAATTCACCCCTCCACTTT	CASTQISGTDNSPLHF
NA	TRBD2	TRBV9	TRBJ2-5	TGTGCCAGCAGCGAGGCAGGGACTACAGATGAGCAGTACTTC	CASSEAGTTDEQYF
once	NA	TRBV20-1	TRBJ2-7	TGCAGTGCTACCGTGGCGGGACCCTACAATGAGCAGTACTTC	CSATVAGPYNEQYF
many	TRBD2	TRBV24-1	TRBJ2-1	TGTGCCACCAATACACTAGCGGGAGATCCCTACAATGAGCAGTTCTTC	CATNTLAGDPYNEQFF
NA	TRBD1	TRBV10-3	TRBJ1-2	TGTGCCATCACTAGGACAGGGGGCTATGGCTACACCTTC	CAITRTGGYGYTF
once	TRBD2	TRBV7-8	TRBJ2-1	TGTGCCGGCAGCACTCGGACTAGCGGGGGGAGGGTCTCCTACAATGAGCAGTTCTTC	CAGSTRTSGGRVSYNEQFF
few	TRBD1	TRBV9	TRBJ2-7	TGTGCCAGCAGCGGATCCGGGACAGGCTACGAGCAGTACTTC	CASSGSGTGYEQYF
NA	NA	TRBV30	TRBJ1-6	TGTGCCTGGGAACGGGAGAGAAGTTCACCCCTCCACTTT	CAWERERSSPLHF
few	NA	TRBV5-1	TRBJ2-7	TGCGCCAGCAGCTCGAAGGAGGGCGCCTACGAGCAGTACTTC	CASSSKEGAYEQYF
NA	NA	TRBV28	TRBJ2-4	TGTGCCAGCAGTTTATGGGTTCCGGTAGTCCCCAAAAACATTCAGTACTTC	CASSLWVPVVPKNIQYF
NA	NA	TRBV12-3/TRBV12-4	TRBJ2-1	TGTGCCAGCAGACCTGCCGGGACTCATAATGAGCAGTTCTTC	CASRPAGTHNEQFF
NA	TRBD1	TRBV6-6	TRBJ2-7	TGTGCCAGCAGTTACGGGACAGGGGCCGAGCAGTACTTC	CASSYGTGAEQYF
NA	NA	TRBV4-2	TRBJ1-1	TGTGCCAGCAGCCGCTCCGAGTCGAACACTGAAGCTTTCTTT	CASSRSESNTEAFF
NA	NA	TRBV11-2	TRBJ1-2	TGTGCCAGCAGCAGCTTAAGTAGGGATTGCTACACCTTC	CASSSLSRDCYTF
few	TRBD2	TRBV20-1	TRBJ2-7	TGCAGTGCTAGAGAAAGAGCGGGAGGGCCTGTCTACGAGCAGTACTTC	CSARERAGGPVYEQYF
NA	NA	TRBV5-1	TRBJ1-1	TGCGCCAGCAGCTCCCAAAGTTTCACTCCTAGGGAAGCTTTCTTT	CASSSQSFTPREAFF
NA	TRBD1	TRBV29-1	TRBJ2-4	TGCAGCGTTGGACACAGGGGGCTAGCCAAAAACATTCAGTACTTC	CSVGHRGLAKNIQYF
NA	TRBD2	TRBV5-6	TRBJ2-7	TGTGCCAGCAGCGAGACTAGCGGGAAGCCCAAATCGGAGTACTTC	CASSETSGKPKSEYF
few	TRBD2	TRBV11-3	TRBJ2-3	TGTGCCAGCAGCCTCACTAGCGGGCCGGGTACGCAGTATTTT	CASSLTSGPGTQYF